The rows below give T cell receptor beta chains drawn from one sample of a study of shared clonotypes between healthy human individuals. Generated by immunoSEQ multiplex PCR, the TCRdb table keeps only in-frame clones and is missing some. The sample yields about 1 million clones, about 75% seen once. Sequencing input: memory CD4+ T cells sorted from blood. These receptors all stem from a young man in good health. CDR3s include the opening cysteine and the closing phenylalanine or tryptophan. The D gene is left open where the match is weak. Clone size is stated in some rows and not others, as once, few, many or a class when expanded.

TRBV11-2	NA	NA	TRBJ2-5	TGTGCCAGCAGCTTCAGAGGGGACTTTATAGAGACCCAGTACTTC	CASSFRGDFIETQYF
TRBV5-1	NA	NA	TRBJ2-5	TGCGCCAGCAGCCCCGGACAGATTCAAGAGACCCAGTACTTC	CASSPGQIQETQYF
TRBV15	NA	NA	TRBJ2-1	TGTGCCACCAGGTTGAGGTCTTTCAGCACCTACAATGAGCAGTTCTTC	CATRLRSFSTYNEQFF
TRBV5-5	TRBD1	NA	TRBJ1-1	TGTGCCAGCAGCCCGGGACAGCAGAACACTGAAGCTTTCTTT	CASSPGQQNTEAFF
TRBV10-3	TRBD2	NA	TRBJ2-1	TGTGCCATCAGGCCTAGCGGGAAGGCAGGCGGGGAGCAGTTCTTC	CAIRPSGKAGGEQFF
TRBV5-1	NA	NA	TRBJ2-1	TGCGCCAGCAGCTTGCTCCCCGACGCTAACAATGAGCAGTTCTTC	CASSLLPDANNEQFF
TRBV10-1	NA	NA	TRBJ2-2	TGCGCCAGCAGGAATGATAGGACCACCGGGGAGCTGTTTTTT	CASRNDRTTGELFF
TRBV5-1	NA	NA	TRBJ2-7	TGCGCCAGCAGCTTGGATCAGGGGGGCACCTACGAGCAGTACTTC	CASSLDQGGTYEQYF
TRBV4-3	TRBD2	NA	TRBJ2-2	TGCGCCAGCAGCCGAGGGACTAGCGGAGGGGCGGTGAACACCGGGGAGCTGTTTTTT	CASSRGTSGGAVNTGELFF
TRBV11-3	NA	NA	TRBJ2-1	TGTGCCAGCAGCTTAAGCTCCCAGTTCAATGAGCAGTTCTTC	CASSLSSQFNEQFF
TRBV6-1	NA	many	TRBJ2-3	TGTGCCAGCAGTGAATCTGCTGGTGGGTGGTATTTT	CASSESAGGWYF
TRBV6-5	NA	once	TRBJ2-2	TGTGCCAGCAGTTACGAACGGGGGATCGGGGAGCTGTTTTTT	CASSYERGIGELFF
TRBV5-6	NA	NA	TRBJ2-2	TGTGCCAGCAGCTTGGTGCGGGGCGGGGAGCTGTTTTTT	CASSLVRGGELFF
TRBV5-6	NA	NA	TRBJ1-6	TGTGCCAGCAGCTTGGGAACAGGGAAAAAATCACCCCTCCACTTT	CASSLGTGKKSPLHF
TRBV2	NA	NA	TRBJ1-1	TGTGCCAGCAGCAAGGGATTCACTGAAGCTTTCTTT	CASSKGFTEAFF
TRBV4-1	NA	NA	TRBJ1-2	TGCGCCAGCAGCCAAGAGCAGGGAAACTATGGCTACACCTTC	CASSQEQGNYGYTF
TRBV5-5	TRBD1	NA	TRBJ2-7	TGTGCCAGCAGCCGCATAAGGACAGGCTCCTACGAGCAGTACTTC	CASSRIRTGSYEQYF
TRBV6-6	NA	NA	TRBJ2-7	TGTGCCAGCAGTAGAGCGGGACAACAAAGGGTCGAGCAGTACTTC	CASSRAGQQRVEQYF
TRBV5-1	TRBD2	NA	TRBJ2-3	TGCGCCAGCAGTCTAGCGGGGGGGTTTACAGATACGCAGTATTTT	CASSLAGGFTDTQYF
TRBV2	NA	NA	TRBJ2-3	TGTGCCAGTGAGGGACTCCGACACGCTAGCACAGATACGCAGTATTTT	CASEGLRHASTDTQYF
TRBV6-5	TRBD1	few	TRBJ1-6	TGTGCCAGCAGTTTTAGGACAGGGAATAATTCACCCCTCCACTTT	CASSFRTGNNSPLHF
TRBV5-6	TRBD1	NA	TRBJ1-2	TGTGCCAGCAGCTTGGTGGGACAGGGGGGCTATGGCTACACCTTC	CASSLVGQGGYGYTF
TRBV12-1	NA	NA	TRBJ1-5	TGTGCCAGCAGCTTTGTATGGGGGAATCATCAGCCCCAGCATTTT	CASSFVWGNHQPQHF
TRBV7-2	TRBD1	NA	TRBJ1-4	TGTGCCAGCAGCCGCCCTGGGACAGCAGAAAAACTGTTTTTT	CASSRPGTAEKLFF
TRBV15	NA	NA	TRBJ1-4	TGTGCCACCAGCAGAGATCTCAGGGATAGTGAAAAACTGTTTTTT	CATSRDLRDSEKLFF
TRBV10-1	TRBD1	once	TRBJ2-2	TGCGCCAGCAGTGAAAACAGGGGAAACACCGGGGAGCTGTTTTTT	CASSENRGNTGELFF
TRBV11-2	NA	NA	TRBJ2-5	TGTGCCAGCAGCTTAGTTGGGGGGGGGCGAGAGACCCAGTACTTC	CASSLVGGGRETQYF
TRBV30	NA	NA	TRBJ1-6	TGTGCCTGGAGTACTCCAGGGATCTCCTATAATTCACCCCTCCACTTT	CAWSTPGISYNSPLHF
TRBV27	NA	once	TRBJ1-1	TGTGCCAGCAGTTTATATACGTCCCGAAACACTGAAGCTTTCTTT	CASSLYTSRNTEAFF
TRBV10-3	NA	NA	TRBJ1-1	TGTGCCATCAGAGATGACATGTACACTGAAGCTTTCTTT	CAIRDDMYTEAFF
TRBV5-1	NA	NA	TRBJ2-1	TGCGCCAGCAGCTTCGGGCGGGGACGACAGCTAGGATCTGGAAATGAGCAGTTCTTC	CASSFGRGRQLGSGNEQFF
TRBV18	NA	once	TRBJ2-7	TGTGCCAGCTCACCTAGACGGGGCTCCTACGAGCAGTACTTC	CASSPRRGSYEQYF
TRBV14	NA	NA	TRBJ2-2	TGTGCCAGCAGCCAAGTAGGGGGAGCCACCGGGGAGCTGTTTTTT	CASSQVGGATGELFF
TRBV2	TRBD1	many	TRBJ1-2	TGTGCCAGCAGTGAAGGCACGACAGGGGACTATGGCTACACCTTC	CASSEGTTGDYGYTF
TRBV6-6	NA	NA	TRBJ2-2	TGTGCCAGCACCTTAATGACGGGGACCGGGGAGCTGTTTTTT	CASTLMTGTGELFF
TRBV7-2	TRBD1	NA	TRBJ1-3	TGTGCCAGCAGCCCCCGGACAGGGGGCACGAGAAACACCATATATTTT	CASSPRTGGTRNTIYF
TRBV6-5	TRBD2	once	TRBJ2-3	TGTGCCAGCAGCCTGGGACTAGCATCCGATACGCAGTATTTT	CASSLGLASDTQYF
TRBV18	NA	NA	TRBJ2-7	TGTGCCAGCTCAGCCTTTGCAGGGTTCGAGCAGTACTTC	CASSAFAGFEQYF
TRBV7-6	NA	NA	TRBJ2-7	TGTGCCAGCAGCCTGACAACTGATTACGAGCAGTACTTC	CASSLTTDYEQYF
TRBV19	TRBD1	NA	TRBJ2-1	TGTGCCACCGGGACAGGGGGCGCATGGAATGAGCAGTTCTTC	CATGTGGAWNEQFF
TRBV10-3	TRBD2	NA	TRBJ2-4	TGTGCCATCAGTGAGTCTGGGAGGGGAAAAAACATTCAGTACTTC	CAISESGRGKNIQYF
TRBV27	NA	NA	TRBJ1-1	TGTGCCAGCAGTCAGCCGAAGCCTTCTGGGAACACTGAAGCTTTCTTT	CASSQPKPSGNTEAFF
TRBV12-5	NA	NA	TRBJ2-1	TGTGCTAGTGGTTTGGATCTGTACAATGAGCAGTTCTTC	CASGLDLYNEQFF
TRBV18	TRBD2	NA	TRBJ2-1	TGTGCCAGCTCACCACCGCTCTTAGCGGGGCTAGGTGAGCAGTTCTTC	CASSPPLLAGLGEQFF
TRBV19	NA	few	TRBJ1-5	TGTGCCAGTAGTTCCCGGACAGCTAATCAGCCCCAGCATTTT	CASSSRTANQPQHF
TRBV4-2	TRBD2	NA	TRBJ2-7	TGTGCCGGCAGCCGAGAAACCGGGACTAGCGGCGAGCAGTACTTC	CAGSRETGTSGEQYF
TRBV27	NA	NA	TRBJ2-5	TGTGCCAGCAGTCTAACCGGGACATGGGAGACCCAGTACTTC	CASSLTGTWETQYF
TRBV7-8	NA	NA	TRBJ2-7	TGTGCCAGCAGCTACGGGTCGGGACGGTCCTACGAGCAGTACTTC	CASSYGSGRSYEQYF
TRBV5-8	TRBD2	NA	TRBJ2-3	TGTGCCAGCAGCTTTCAGGGACTAGCTGCAGATACGCAGTATTTT	CASSFQGLAADTQYF
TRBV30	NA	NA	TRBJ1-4	TGTGCCTGGAGTACCGACAGAATACATGAAAAACTGTTTTTT	CAWSTDRIHEKLFF
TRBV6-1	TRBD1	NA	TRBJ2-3	TGTGCCAGCAGTGGGGGACAGGGAGGAGCAGATACGCAGTATTTT	CASSGGQGGADTQYF